This T cell receptor (beta chain) was sequenced during a study of cytotoxic CD8 clonotypes in ibrutinib-treated CLL. Overall study results and limits: Under therapy, public clonotypes either contracted or stayed stable, and they were uncommon. Clonality measured at baseline exceeded age-matched healthy donors, tracking circulating CD8+ T-cell counts. Higher clonality was seen at ibrutinib response and a return toward baseline at progression.

The ends were cut back, 3 bases at V and 6 bases at J, with 14 bases in the middle. The germline V gene encodes CDR1 ENHRY and CDR2 SYGVKD. CDR3 size: 14 residues. TCRdb's copy holds only in-frame clones and misses some; the assay was immunoSEQ multiplex PCR. Of roughly 300,000 clones in the sample, around 76% are singletons; the top ten hold about 6%. A word on this clone: The antigen is unknown.

The chain links TRBV10-3 to TRBJ1-2; D remains unclear. The sample in question was PBMCs, obtained at disease progression, from a patient treated with ibrutinib. The TCR comes from a human donor with chronic lymphocytic leukemia. The CDR3 loop reads CAISDPNGSNGYTF. DNA of the CDR3: TGTGCCATCAGTGATCCGAACGGTAGCAATGGCTACACCTTC.